This entry lists 30 T cell receptor beta chains sequenced from one sample in a study of T-cell reconstitution after alpha-beta-depleted transplantation in children (dated by TCRdb to 2015 to 2016). Receptor amplification or capture employed PCR. The sequencing machine was an Illumina HiSeq 2500. TCR libraries were prepared with molecular barcoding, using unique molecular identifiers to normalize TCRbeta repertoire quantification. TCRdb reprocessing: public reads trimmed at Q25 with fastp, clones called with MiXCR, in-frame beta chains kept. Here each entry gathers all rows of one CDR3 protein and keeps the most common genes and DNA. The table for this sample lists around 370,000 distinct CDR3 sequences; 10% of them were counted only once. Around 2.3% of the sample goes to the ten largest clones. The sample was PBMCs from the stem cell graft donor, taken from the stem cell graft. The receptor set was obtained from a human donor who donated a stem cell graft to a child with acute lymphoblastic leukemia.

The V call is TRBV15, the J call TRBJ2-2; TRBD2 agrees at 9 bases. Germline V lookup: CDR1 LNHNV, CDR2 YYDKDF (reference sequence). Trimming took 3 bases from V and 3 from J; bases not matched to a gene: 8. The length of the CDR3 is 17 residues. The CDR3 loop is CATSRIFSGSHTGELFF. Written as DNA, the CDR3 is TGTGCCACCAGCAGGATATTTAGCGGGAGCCACACCGGGGAGCTGTTTTTT.

This clonotype was detected only a few times. The chain carries TRBV6-5 and TRBJ2-5, with 12 bases that match TRBD2. Germline lookup yields CDR1 MNHEY and CDR2 SVGAGI. Trimming cost V 2 bases and J 5 bases; bases outside gene matches: 9. There are 17 residues in the CDR3. In DNA form, the CDR3 reads TGTGCCAGCAGTTACGGGGGGACTAGCGGGCCCCGCGAGACCCAGTACTTC. Its translation: CASSYGGTSGPRETQYF.

This clonotype has a handful of counts. The chain is built from TRBV30 and TRBJ2-5; perhaps D is TRBD1 or TRBD2 (7 bases each). This CDR3 is 15 amino acids long. Trimming stripped 8 bases from V and 3 bases from J, with 22 bases between. The germline V gene encodes CDR1 GTSNPN and CDR2 SVGIG (reference sequence). CDR3 coding DNA: TGTGCCAGCCCTGGACTAGGGGACAGAGAAGAGACCCAGTACTTC. Residues: CASPGLGDREETQYF.

Ten or more counts support this clonotype. The chain links TRBV25-1 to TRBJ1-1; D unresolved. The V and J ends lost 3 bases and 4 bases respectively, with 9 bases between them. This CDR3 is built from 13 residues. In germline, CDR1 is MGHDK, CDR2 SYGVNS. CDR3 in amino acids: CASSDWEVTEAFF. The CDR3 DNA is TGTGCCAGCAGTGATTGGGAGGTCACTGAAGCTTTCTTT.

The chain joins TRBV30 to TRBJ2-5; 9 bases fit TRBD1. Germline V lookup: CDR1 GTSNPN, CDR2 SVGIG (reference sequence). The CDR3 has 12 residues. With V trimmed by 5 bases and J by 4 bases, 2 bases remained unmatched. The CDR3 coding sequence is TGTGCCTGGGGACAGGGGAGAGAGACCCAGTACTTC. Its translation: CAWGQGRETQYF.

This clonotype was detected ten times or more. The CDR3 sequence: CASSSTSGSLIYNEQFF. Here the CDR3 DNA reads TGTGCCAGCAGTTCGACTAGCGGGAGCCTCATCTACAATGAGCAGTTCTTC. This chain uses TRBV27 with TRBJ2-1; the match to TRBD2 covers 12 bases. Germline trimming cut 4 bases from V and 3 bases from J; bases unmatched to any gene: 7. Germline lookup yields CDR1 MNHEY and CDR2 SMNVEV (reference sequence). CDR3 size: 17 residues.

The genes are TRBV4-1 and TRBJ2-7; D possibly corresponds to TRBD2 (5 bases). Germline V CDR1 and CDR2: MGHRA, YSYEKL. The CDR3 is made up of 15 amino acids. Trimming stripped 0 bases from V and 3 bases from J, with 12 bases between. The CDR3 bases are TGCGCCAGCAGCCAAGACAGGACTTCTTACTACGAGCAGTACTTC. Amino acid sequence: CASSQDRTSYYEQYF.

The chain combines TRBV20-1 with TRBJ2-7; TRBD1 agrees at 10 bases. The CDR3 loop spans 13 amino acids. Trimming cost V 5 bases and J 3 bases; bases outside gene matches: 4. CDR1 and CDR2 from the germline V gene are DFQATT and SNEGSKA (reference sequence). The CDR3 loop is CSARRTGGYEQYF. The CDR3, as DNA: TGCAGTGCTCGGAGGACAGGGGGCTACGAGCAGTACTTC.

The chain joins TRBV3-1 to TRBJ2-1; D gene ambiguous. The V gene's germline CDR1 is LGHDT and CDR2 YNNKEL (reference sequence). CDR3 size: 13 residues. Trimming removed 1 base at V and 9 bases at J, with 10 bases between. CDR3: CASSQGFAREQFF. DNA for the CDR3: TGTGCCAGCAGCCAAGGGTTCGCGCGTGAGCAGTTCTTC.

This clonotype came up a few times. The rearrangement joins TRBV6-2 or TRBV6-3 to TRBJ2-7; a weak D match, TRBD1 (5 bases). The V gene lost 6 bases and the J gene lost 6 bases, with 21 bases spanning the gap. Looked up from germline, CDR1 is MNHEY and CDR2 is SVGEGT. The CDR3 runs 15 residues. Here the CDR3 DNA reads TGTGCCAGCAGCAGCTTGGGGCTAGAATACGGCGAGCAGTACTTC. This gives the protein CASSSLGLEYGEQYF.

This clonotype was seen repeatedly, ten times or more. This chain connects TRBV4-3 to TRBJ2-1; no clear D. Germline loops: CDR1 LGHNA, CDR2 YSLEER. This CDR3 spans 15 amino acids. Trimming shortened V by 5 bases and J by 0 bases, and 11 bases separated the two germline ends. Here the CDR3 DNA reads TGCGCCAGCAGCACTGTAATGAGCTCCTACAATGAGCAGTTCTTC. Translating it yields CASSTVMSSYNEQFF.

In this sample, this clonotype turned up many times. As DNA, the CDR3 is TGTGCCAGTGGGGCCGGCTCCTACGAGCAGTACTTC. Translated: CASGAGSYEQYF. The V call is TRBV9, the J call TRBJ2-7; the D gene is possibly TRBD1 (5 bases). The CDR3 sequence is 12 residues long. Between the trimmed V and J ends, which lost 8 bases and 0 bases, there was a span of 9 bases. Germline-derived CDR1 and CDR2 are SGDLS and YYNGEE. Complete variable domain (other parts from reference TRBV9 and TRBJ2-7): DSGVTQTPKHLITATGQRVTLRCSPRSGDLSVYWYQQSLDQGLQFLIQYYNGEERAKGNILERFSAQQFPDLHSELNLSSLELGDSALYFCASGAGSYEQYFGPGTRLTVT.

This clonotype occurred many times. The chain has TRBV28 and TRBJ2-5; D is unresolved. The CDR3 sequence is 15 residues long. Germline CDR1 reads MDHEN; CDR2 reads SYDVKM. Trimming took off 7 bases at V and 1 base at J, with 16 bases between the two ends. The DNA for the CDR3 is TGTGCCAGCAACTCCCCCCAGCGAACCCAAGAGACCCAGTACTTC. It codes for CASNSPQRTQETQYF.

This clonotype was counted only a few times. The V gene is TRBV15, the J gene TRBJ1-2; TRBD1 is a possible D gene (5 bases). The CDR3 runs to 16 residues. Germline-derived CDR1 and CDR2 are LNHNV and YYDKDF (reference sequence). Trimming shortened V by 0 bases and J by 4 bases, and 15 bases separated the two germline ends. The CDR3 DNA sequence: TGTGCCACCAGCAGAGATGACAGCGTCGGGGTCTATGGCTACACCTTC. Translated: CATSRDDSVGVYGYTF.

This clonotype has ten or more counts. The chain links TRBV4-1 to TRBJ2-3; 9 bases fit TRBD2. Trimming removed 2 bases from V and 3 bases from J; junction bases left unmatched: 12. The germline CDR1 and CDR2 sequences are MGHRA and YSYEKL. The CDR3 spans 18 residues. CDR3 protein: CASSQPLRLAEPTDTQYF. The CDR3 DNA is TGCGCCAGCAGCCAACCTTTAAGACTAGCGGAACCGACAGATACGCAGTATTTT.

This chain connects TRBV29-1 to TRBJ2-2; D possibly corresponds to TRBD1 (5 bases). This CDR3 comprises 14 residues. Between the trimmed V and J ends, which lost 3 bases and 1 base, there was a span of 9 bases. CDR1 and CDR2 (germline): SQVTM, ANQGSEA. CDR3 in amino acids: CSVDKGLNTGELFF. In DNA, the CDR3 is TGCAGCGTTGACAAGGGGTTGAACACCGGGGAGCTGTTTTTT.

This clonotype was observed at least ten times. The J gene is TRBJ2-1, the V gene TRBV4-1, with TRBD2 matching over 8 bases. J gave up 0 bases and V 2 bases, and 3 bases lay outside the gene matches. Germline V lookup: CDR1 MGHRA, CDR2 YSYEKL. The CDR3 totals 16 residues. The CDR3 DNA follows: TGCGCCAGCAGCCAAACAGCGGGAGTCTCCTACAATGAGCAGTTCTTC. Its translation is CASSQTAGVSYNEQFF.

The V call is TRBV5-1, the J call TRBJ2-1, with D possibly TRBD1 on 6 matching bases. The CDR3 consists of 15 residues. The germline V gene has CDR1 SGHRS and CDR2 YFSETQ. Trimming shortened V by 4 bases and J by 7 bases, and 18 bases separated the two germline ends. CDR3 sequence (DNA): TGCGCCAGCAGCGTATCCGGGACAAGAACAAATGAGCAGTTCTTC. Its translation: CASSVSGTRTNEQFF.

There are a few counts of this clonotype. The chain couples TRBV6-2 or TRBV6-3 to TRBJ1-5, with D perhaps matching TRBD1 (5 bases). V was cut by 2 bases and J by 0 bases, with 14 bases left in between. The CDR3 extends over 17 amino acids. In germline, CDR1 is MNHEY, CDR2 SVGEGT. The CDR3 spells CASSYAVLGVSNQPQHF. The CDR3 bases are TGTGCCAGCAGTTACGCGGTTCTGGGGGTTAGCAATCAGCCCCAGCATTTT.

This clonotype came up a few times. The chain employs TRBV5-5 and TRBJ2-3; weak D call: TRBD1 (6 bases). V was cut by 4 bases and J by 2 bases, with 14 bases left in between. The V gene's germline CDR1 is SGHKS and CDR2 YYEKEE (reference sequence). This CDR3 comprises 15 residues. For the CDR3, the DNA is TGTGCCAGCAGCATTATGGACAGATCCACAGATACGCAGTATTTT. This codes for CASSIMDRSTDTQYF.

This clonotype was detected ten times or more. The rearrangement links TRBV27 to TRBJ2-1; D call uncertain. This CDR3 region has 13 residues. V dropped 7 bases and J dropped 4 bases, with 11 bases sitting between them. Germline CDR1 MNHEY, CDR2 SMNVEV (reference sequence). The CDR3 region has the DNA TGTGCCAGCAAGGGCACTCTTTACAATGAGCAGTTCTTC. Its translation is CASKGTLYNEQFF.

The rearrangement links TRBV10-3 to TRBJ2-2, with unresolved D. Trimming removed 8 bases from V and 2 bases from J, with 15 bases in between. Looked up from germline, CDR1 is ENHRY and CDR2 is SYGVKD. The CDR3 is 15 amino acids. DNA of the CDR3: TGTGCCATCCTTCCCGGAACCTATAACACCGGGGAGCTGTTTTTT. As protein: CAILPGTYNTGELFF.

V usage is TRBV20-1 and J usage is TRBJ2-1, with TRBD2 matching over 12 bases. Germline lookup yields CDR1 DFQATT and CDR2 SNEGSKA (reference sequence). This CDR3 has 14 amino acids. V was pared by 6 bases and J by 6 bases, with 6 bases of the junction left unmatched. CDR3 sequence reads: CSAQTSGSFNEQFF. CDR3 nucleotides: TGCAGTGCACAGACTAGCGGGAGTTTCAATGAGCAGTTCTTC.

The chain employs TRBV6-2 or TRBV6-3 and TRBJ2-6; D gene ambiguous. Germline CDR1 and CDR2: MNHEY and SVGEGT. Trimming stripped 2 bases from V and 0 bases from J, with 14 bases between. CDR3 length: 18 amino acids. The CDR3 DNA reads TGTGCCAGCAGTTACAATCGTATAGTCCCCTCTGGGGCCAACGTCCTGACTTTC. Amino acids: CASSYNRIVPSGANVLTF.

In this sample, this clonotype turned up a few times. The V call is TRBV7-9, the J call TRBJ1-2, with D perhaps matching TRBD1 (6 bases). V was pared by 4 bases and J by 4 bases, with 28 bases between. CDR1 and CDR2 from the germline V gene are SEHNR and FQNEAQ (reference sequence). The CDR3 is 19 amino acids. The CDR3 nucleotides read TGTGCCAGCAGCTCGTCCGCGACAGGCGATCCCGAAAACATCTATGGCTACACCTTC. Its protein product is CASSSSATGDPENIYGYTF.

The rearrangement joins TRBV27 to TRBJ1-2, with 9 positions matching TRBD1. This CDR3 is built from 15 residues. Losses at the gene ends were 4 bases for V and 7 bases for J; bases not matched to a gene: 10. Germline loops: CDR1 MNHEY, CDR2 SMNVEV (reference sequence). The CDR3 here is CASSWTGVDLGGYTF. The CDR3 coding sequence is TGTGCCAGCAGTTGGACAGGGGTCGACCTCGGTGGCTACACCTTC.

The V gene is TRBV6-2 or TRBV6-3, the J gene TRBJ2-7; 13 bases are a match to TRBD2. The CDR3 length is 18 residues. Germline CDR1 and CDR2: MNHEY and SVGEGT. V gave up 0 bases and J gave up 2 bases; unmatched junction bases: 7. CDR3 DNA sequence: TGTGCCAGCAGTTACTCGCCGGGACTAGCGGGACTTCCCTACGAGCAGTACTTC. It specifies CASSYSPGLAGLPYEQYF.

This clonotype was found a few times. V and J are TRBV4-1 and TRBJ2-1; 10 nucleotides align to TRBD2. V gave up 0 bases and J gave up 2 bases; unmatched junction bases: 1. The CDR3 loop spans 16 amino acids. The germline gives CDR1 MGHRA, CDR2 YSYEKL. The CDR3 coding sequence is TGCGCCAGCAGCCAAGATACTAGCGGGACCTACAATGAGCAGTTCTTC. Translation: CASSQDTSGTYNEQFF.

This clonotype was picked up a small number of times. The gene calls are TRBV7-9 and TRBJ2-1, with D possibly being TRBD2 (6 bases). This CDR3 is built from 16 residues. V shed 5 bases and J shed 5 bases, with 19 bases lying between them. Looked up from germline, CDR1 is SEHNR and CDR2 is FQNEAQ (reference sequence). This CDR3 is CASSPAAGSGDNEQFF. Written as DNA, the CDR3 is TGTGCCAGCAGCCCAGCCGCCGGGAGCGGAGACAATGAGCAGTTCTTC.

V and J are TRBV7-3 and TRBJ2-7; 7 nucleotides agree with TRBD2. Per the germline V gene, CDR1 is SGHTA and CDR2 is FQGTGA. J was trimmed by 3 bases and V by 3 bases; bases with no gene match: 8. This CDR3 is 15 amino acids long. The CDR3 nucleotides read TGTGCCAGCAGCTTCCGAGCGGGACCAGACTACGAGCAGTACTTC. It translates to CASSFRAGPDYEQYF.